The T cell receptor (beta chain) described here comes from a study of CD8+CD57+ T cells in acquired aplastic anemia. Template material for TCR beta VDJ and CDR3 profiling consisted of genomic DNA. TCRdb reprocessed the reads via MiXCR and lists one record per CDR3 protein. The sample holds some 200,000 distinct CDR3 sequences, 30% to 40% seen once. The germline V gene encodes CDR1 SGHTA and CDR2 FQGNSA. The CDR3 is 15 residues long. V was clipped by 5 bases and J by 1 base; unmatched bases: 3. This sequence joins TRBV7-2 and TRBJ2-2, with 8 bases matching TRBD2. This receptor was taken from a human donor in good health, serving as a control. Sequenced sample: sorted CD4+, CD8+, or CD8+CD57+ T cells (not recorded which) from PBMCs. The DNA of the CDR3 is TGTGCCAGCAGCAATAGCGGGGTGAACACCGGGGAGCTGTTTTTT. Protein: CASSNSGVNTGELFF.